This TCR beta chain was captured by sequencing in a study of neurological immune-mediated disorders. The germline V gene has CDR1 DFQATT and CDR2 SNEGSKA (reference sequence). The CDR3 length is 16 residues. V lost 0 bases and J 3 bases, leaving 16 bases between the germline ends. In its sample, this clonotype was seen many times. The method for making cDNA was 5'RACE, and it used 10-nucleotide random UMIs. TCRdb re-analysed the 5' RACE reads in MiXCR, keeping a single row per CDR3 protein. Of 36,000 or so distinct CDR3 sequences in the sample, approximately 10% were seen once. The chain links TRBV20-1 to TRBJ2-3, with D possibly TRBD2 on 7 matching bases. Sequencing was carried out using PBMCs. This clonotype originated in a woman under 40 with HTLV-1-associated myelopathy (HAM/TSP). The CDR3: CSARDLGGGRTDTQYF. In DNA, the CDR3 is TGCAGTGCTAGAGATCTAGGGGGGGGTAGAACAGATACGCAGTATTTT.